The 6 T cell receptor beta chains below were found in one sample sequenced in a study of Graves' ophthalmopathy and Graves' hyperthyroidism. The sequenced template was RNA, covering the TCR beta CDR3 region. RT-PCR with HTBI primers came first, then second-round multiplex PCR. MiXCR was run by TCRdb on the multiplex PCR reads, yielding one entry per CDR3 protein. Of about 620,000 distinct CDR3 sequences in the sample, about 20% were seen once. The sequenced sample was peripheral blood. The receptors here all came from a woman aged 18 to 35 with stable Graves' hyperthyroidism. Some clones in this sample may be carry-over from other donors' samples.

In this sample, this clonotype turned up many times. The CDR3 sequence: CASSYSSGTGVNTEAFF. The CDR3 DNA reads as TGTGCCAGCAGTTACTCTTCCGGGACAGGGGTGAACACTGAAGCTTTCTTT. V and J are TRBV6-5 and TRBJ1-1, with 10 bases aligning to TRBD1. V was clipped by 0 bases and J by 0 bases; unmatched bases: 4. This CDR3 has 17 residues. Germline V gives CDR1 MNHEY, CDR2 SVGAGI.

This clonotype was seen a handful of times. The chain has TRBV20-1 and TRBJ2-5; D is undetermined. The CDR3 is made up of 10 amino acids. The V gene lost 3 bases and the J gene lost 6 bases, with 5 bases spanning the gap. Germline assignment: CDR1 DFQATT and CDR2 SNEGSKA (reference sequence). Here the CDR3 DNA reads TGCAGTGCTAGCGTGCAGACCCAGTACTTC. Translation gives CSASVQTQYF.

This clonotype appeared many times. The chain links TRBV28 to TRBJ2-7; 8 positions match TRBD2. The CDR3 loop spans 18 amino acids. Trimming cost V 6 bases and J 3 bases; bases outside gene matches: 19. The germline gives CDR1 MDHEN, CDR2 SYDVKM. CDR3 loop: CASSSTGSVAGQYYEQYF. The CDR3 nucleotides are TGTGCCAGCAGCTCAACCGGTTCGGTAGCGGGACAATACTACGAGCAGTACTTC.

This clonotype was counted at least ten times. CDR3 in amino acids: CASSLTGKYEQYF. As DNA, the CDR3 is TGTGCCAGCAGTCTGACAGGGAAATACGAGCAGTACTTC. This rearrangement joins TRBV12-3 or TRBV12-4 to TRBJ2-7; 7 bases align to TRBD1. Trimming cost V 5 bases and J 4 bases; bases outside gene matches: 5. This CDR3 spans 13 amino acids.

With regard to this clonotype: Given a much more abundant clone one base away, this may be a read error. The conserved phenylalanine or tryptophan is not found at the CDR3 terminus, so this likely reflects a read error. V and J are TRBV15 and TRBJ2-5; 8 bases match TRBD1. This CDR3 is 15 amino acids long. V gave up 0 bases and J gave up 4 bases; unmatched junction bases: 4. Germline V gene lookup returns CDR1 LNHNV and CDR2 YYDKDF (reference sequence). The CDR3 DNA reads as TGTGCCACCAGCAGAGAGCCAGGGGGCCTAGAGACCCAGTACCTC. Amino acid sequence: CATSREPGGLETQYL.

This clonotype was seen at least ten times. V gene TRBV9 combines with J gene TRBJ1-6, with TRBD1 matching over 9 bases. J gave up 12 bases and V 7 bases, and 14 bases lay outside the gene matches. Germline CDR1 SGDLS, CDR2 YYNGEE. This CDR3 contains 15 residues. CDR3 nucleotide sequence: TGTGCCAGCTCAAACCCCGGGACAGGGCTTCGACCCCTCCACTTT. Translation: CASSNPGTGLRPLHF.